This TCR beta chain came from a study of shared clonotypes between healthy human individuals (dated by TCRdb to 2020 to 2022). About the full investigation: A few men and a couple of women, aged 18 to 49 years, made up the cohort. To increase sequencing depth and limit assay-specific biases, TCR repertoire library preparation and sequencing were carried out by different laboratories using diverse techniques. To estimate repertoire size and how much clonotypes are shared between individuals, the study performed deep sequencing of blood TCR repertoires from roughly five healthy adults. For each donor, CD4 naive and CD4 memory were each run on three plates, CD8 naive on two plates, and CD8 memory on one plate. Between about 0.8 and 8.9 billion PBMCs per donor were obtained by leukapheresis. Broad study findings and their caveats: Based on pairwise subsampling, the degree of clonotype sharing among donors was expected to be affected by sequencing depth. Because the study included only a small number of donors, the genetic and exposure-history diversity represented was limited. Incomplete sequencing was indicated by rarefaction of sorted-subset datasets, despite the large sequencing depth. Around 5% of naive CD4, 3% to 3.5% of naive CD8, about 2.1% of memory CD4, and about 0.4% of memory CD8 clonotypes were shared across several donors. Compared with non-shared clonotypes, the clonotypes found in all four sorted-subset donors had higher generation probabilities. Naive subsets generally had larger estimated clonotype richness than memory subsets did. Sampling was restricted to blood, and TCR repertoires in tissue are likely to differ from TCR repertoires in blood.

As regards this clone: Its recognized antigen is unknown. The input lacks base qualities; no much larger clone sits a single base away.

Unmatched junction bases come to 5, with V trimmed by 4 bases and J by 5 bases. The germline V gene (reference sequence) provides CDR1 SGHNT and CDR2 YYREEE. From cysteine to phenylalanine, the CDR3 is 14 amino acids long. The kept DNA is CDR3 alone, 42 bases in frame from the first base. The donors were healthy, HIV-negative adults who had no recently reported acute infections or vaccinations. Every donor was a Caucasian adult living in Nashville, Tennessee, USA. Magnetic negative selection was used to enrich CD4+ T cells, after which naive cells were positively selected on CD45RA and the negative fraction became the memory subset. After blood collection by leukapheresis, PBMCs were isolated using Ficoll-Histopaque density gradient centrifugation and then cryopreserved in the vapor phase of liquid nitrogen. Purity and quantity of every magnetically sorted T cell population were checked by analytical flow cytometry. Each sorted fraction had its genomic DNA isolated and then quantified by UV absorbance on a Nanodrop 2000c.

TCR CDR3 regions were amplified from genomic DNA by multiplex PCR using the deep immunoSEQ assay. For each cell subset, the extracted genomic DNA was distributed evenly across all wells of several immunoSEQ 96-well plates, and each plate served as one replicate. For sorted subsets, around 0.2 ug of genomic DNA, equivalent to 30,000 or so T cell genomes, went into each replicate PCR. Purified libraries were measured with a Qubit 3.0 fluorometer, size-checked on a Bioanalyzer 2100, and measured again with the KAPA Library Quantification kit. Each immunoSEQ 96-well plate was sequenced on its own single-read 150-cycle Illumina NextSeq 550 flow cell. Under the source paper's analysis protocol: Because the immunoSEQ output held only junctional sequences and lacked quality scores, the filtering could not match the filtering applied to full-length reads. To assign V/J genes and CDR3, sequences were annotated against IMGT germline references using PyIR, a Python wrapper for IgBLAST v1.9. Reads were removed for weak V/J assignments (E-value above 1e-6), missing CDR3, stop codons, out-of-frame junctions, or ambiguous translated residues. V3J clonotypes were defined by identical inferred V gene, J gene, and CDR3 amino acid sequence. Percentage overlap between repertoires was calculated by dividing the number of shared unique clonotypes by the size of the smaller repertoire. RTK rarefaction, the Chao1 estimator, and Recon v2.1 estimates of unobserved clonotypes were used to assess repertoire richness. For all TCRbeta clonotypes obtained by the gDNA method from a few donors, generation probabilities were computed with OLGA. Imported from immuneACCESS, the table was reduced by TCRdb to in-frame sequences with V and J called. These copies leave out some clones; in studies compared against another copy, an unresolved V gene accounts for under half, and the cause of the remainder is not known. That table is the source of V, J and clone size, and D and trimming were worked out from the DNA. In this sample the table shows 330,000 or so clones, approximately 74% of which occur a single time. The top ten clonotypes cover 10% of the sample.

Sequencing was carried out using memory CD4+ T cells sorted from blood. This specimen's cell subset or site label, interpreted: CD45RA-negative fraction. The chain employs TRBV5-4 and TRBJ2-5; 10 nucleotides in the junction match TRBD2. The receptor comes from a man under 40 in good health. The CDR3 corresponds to CASSRERGGETQYF. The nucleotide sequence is TGTGCCAGCAGCCGTGAGCGGGGGGGGGAGACCCAGTACTTC.